Sequencing of this T cell receptor beta chain was carried out in a study of cytomegalovirus exposure and HLA in healthy donors. Study-wide results and limits: Productive rates of about 87% or about 30% were seen for most TCR beta V segments in an earlier analysis. It was in a later analysis that TCR association rates were seen to vary by HLA locus, highest for DRB1 and lowest for HLA-C. Later analysis indicated greater clonal expansion among HLA-associated TCR beta chains than among equally common other chains.

Vbeta (60) and Jbeta (13) primers were used in the PCR. Profiled with immunoSEQ multiplex PCR; TCRdb holds only in-frame clones, not every one. This table has roughly 120,000 clones, roughly 82% appearing once. V shed 5 bases and J shed 3 bases, with 11 bases lying between them. CDR1 and CDR2 (germline): KGHSH, LQKENI. CDR3 length equals 13 residues. Regarding this clone: The antigen is undetermined.

The V call is TRBV18, the J call TRBJ2-7; possible D gene TRBD1, 6 bases. This sequence originates from a human donor in good health. The sample consisted of PBMCs. This CDR3 is CASSSDRYYEQYF. The CDR3 nucleotides read TGTGCCAGCTCATCAGACAGGTACTACGAGCAGTACTTC. The whole variable domain, filled in from reference TRBV18 and TRBJ2-7, reads NAGVMQNPRHLVRRRGQEARLRCSPMKGHSHVYWYRQLPEEGLKFMVYLQKENIIDESGMPKERFSAEFPKEGPSILRIQQVVRGDSAAYFCASSSDRYYEQYFGPGTRLTVT.